One sample yielded the 10 T cell receptor beta chains listed below, sequenced in a study of shared clonotypes between healthy human individuals. Libraries were prepared by immunoSEQ multiplex PCR; TCRdb keeps only in-frame clonotypes and omits some of them. The sample lists millions of clones; 90% to 95% were seen once. Terminally differentiated effector memory CD45RA+ cells were left out of the naive CD8 fraction, which was CD45RO-negative and positively selected for CCR7. The sample taken for sequencing was naive CD8+ T cells from PBMCs. The receptors shown here come from a man between 18 and 35 years old in good health. Some clones in this sample may be carry-over from other donors' samples.

V usage is TRBV27 and J usage is TRBJ2-3; no reliable D call. The CDR3 is made up of 14 amino acids. The ends were cut back, 5 bases at V and 0 bases at J, with 9 bases in the middle. The germline CDR1 and CDR2 sequences are MNHEY and SMNVEV (reference sequence). CDR3 sequence reads: CASSSSPSTDTQYF. Here the CDR3 DNA reads TGTGCCAGCAGTAGTAGCCCTAGCACAGATACGCAGTATTTT.

The chain joins TRBV30 to TRBJ2-7; 10 positions match TRBD2. Germline assignment: CDR1 GTSNPN and CDR2 SVGIG (reference sequence). J lost 3 bases, V lost 5 bases, and 13 bases had no gene match. The CDR3 sequence is 16 residues long. CDR3 nucleotides: TGTGCCTGGTACGAGGGAACTAGCGGGAAGGACTACGAGCAGTACTTC. It encodes CAWYEGTSGKDYEQYF.

V is TRBV7-9 and J is TRBJ2-2, with D unresolved. Trimming left V 5 bases short and J 7 bases short, with 8 bases between. Germline V gene sequence: CDR1 SEHNR, CDR2 FQNEAQ (reference sequence). The CDR3 is 12 residues long. The chain's CDR3 is CASSQEGGELFF. The CDR3 DNA is TGTGCCAGCAGCCAGGAAGGCGGGGAGCTGTTTTTT.

The V and J genes are TRBV27 and TRBJ2-1; D remains ambiguous. The CDR3 sequence is 15 residues long. CDR1 and CDR2 (germline): MNHEY, SMNVEV (reference sequence). Trimming stripped 6 bases from V and 8 bases from J, with 20 bases between. In nucleotides, the CDR3 is TGTGCCAGCAGGGCTGGGCCATTCCAACACGATGAGCAGTTCTTC. This encodes CASRAGPFQHDEQFF.

The chain employs TRBV27 and TRBJ1-2, with a weak D call TRBD1 (6 bases). Germline V CDR1 and CDR2: MNHEY, SMNVEV (reference sequence). V dropped 8 bases and J dropped 5 bases, with 15 bases sitting between them. The CDR3 loop spans 13 amino acids. The CDR3 spells CASGTTGLYGYTF. The CDR3, as DNA: TGTGCCAGCGGGACTACAGGGTTGTATGGCTACACCTTC.

As regards this clone: At the DNA level, this CDR3 is encoded by other sequences in the same sample as well. The CDR3 nucleotides are TGCGCCAGCAGCCAACCCGGGACAGGGACCTACGAGCAGTACTTC. Translated, it gives CASSQPGTGTYEQYF. The chain recombines TRBV4-1 with TRBJ2-7; 9 bases align to TRBD1. Trimming removed 2 bases from V and 2 bases from J; junction bases left unmatched: 4. Looked up from germline, CDR1 is MGHRA and CDR2 is YSYEKL. The CDR3 has 15 amino acids.

The chain has TRBV30 and TRBJ1-1, with D uncertain. The germline V gene has CDR1 GTSNPN and CDR2 SVGIG (reference sequence). The CDR3 has 12 residues. Trimming pared 4 bases from V and 4 bases from J, leaving 10 bases between. CDR3 DNA sequence: TGTGCCTGGACGTCGACGGGCACTGAAGCTTTCTTT. Translating it yields CAWTSTGTEAFF.

This chain links TRBV10-2 with TRBJ2-7; the D gene is possibly TRBD2 (6 bases). Per germline, CDR1 WSHSY and CDR2 SAAADI. Trimming pared 10 bases from V and 2 bases from J, leaving 15 bases between. The CDR3 length is 13 residues. CDR3 coding DNA: TGCGCCACCTTTGGGGGGATGGCCTACGAGCAGTACTTC. Translation: CATFGGMAYEQYF.

A word on this clone: This sample also contains other DNA sequences that code for the same CDR3. The V and J genes are TRBV27 and TRBJ2-7, with 8 bases identical to TRBD2. The CDR3 runs 14 residues. CDR1 is MNHEY, CDR2 SMNVEV, per germline (reference sequence). The V gene end was trimmed by 2 bases and the J gene end by 2 bases; junction bases not matched to a gene: 2. The CDR3 region is CASSLTSGAYEQYF. The CDR3, as DNA: TGTGCCAGCAGTTTAACTAGCGGAGCCTACGAGCAGTACTTC.

This clone was observed a handful of times. The V and J genes are TRBV30 and TRBJ1-1; TRBD1 agrees at 8 bases. Germline loops: CDR1 GTSNPN, CDR2 SVGIG (reference sequence). This CDR3 has 12 residues. V gave up 5 bases and J gave up 8 bases; unmatched junction bases: 7. CDR3 DNA sequence: TGTGCCTGGGACCCGGACAGGGCAGAAGCTTTCTTT. Its translation: CAWDPDRAEAFF.